Shown below are 11 T cell receptor beta chains from a single sample sequenced in a study of OX40 agonist ivuxolimab in advanced cancers. This table comes from immunoSEQ multiplex PCR, and its TCRdb copy is limited to in-frame clones, with some not included. The repertoire holds around 120,000 clones, with around 91% as singletons. The specimen was CD4+ or CD8+ T cells sorted from blood, collected in a trial of the OX40 agonist ivuxolimab. These receptors were taken from an adult with an advanced solid tumor such as melanoma, head and neck, liver or kidney cancer.

In its sample, this clone was seen once. This chain joins TRBV6-1 and TRBJ2-7; D is ambiguous. This CDR3 contains 8 residues. Germline V lookup: CDR1 MNHNS, CDR2 SASEGT. CDR3 nucleotides: TGTGCCAGCAGTTCTAACATGGTC. This gives the protein CASSSNMV.

J is TRBJ1-3 and V is TRBV7-2; possible D gene TRBD1, 5 bases. CDR1 is SGHTA, CDR2 FQGNSA, per germline. V gave up 4 bases and J gave up 4 bases, with 11 bases separating them. The CDR3 is made up of 14 amino acids. The CDR3 DNA reads TGTGCCAGCAGCTCGACAGAATCCGGAAACACCATATATTTT. It specifies CASSSTESGNTIYF.

The chain uses TRBV30 and TRBJ1-5; weak D call: TRBD1 (5 bases). Trimming took 3 bases from V and 6 from J, leaving 15 bases between them. The CDR3 length is 14 residues. The germline V gene encodes CDR1 GTSNPN and CDR2 SVGIG (reference sequence). CDR3 nucleotides: TGTGCCTGGAGGGGCAGGGATAGAGGTCAGCCCCAGCATTTT. Its protein is CAWRGRDRGQPQHF.

The J gene is TRBJ2-5, the V gene TRBV9; 9 positions match TRBD1. The CDR3 sequence is 18 residues long. V gave up 4 bases and J gave up 4 bases; unmatched junction bases: 17. Germline assignment: CDR1 SGDLS and CDR2 YYNGEE. The CDR3 is CASSLERYRGQGRETQYF. Written as DNA, the CDR3 is TGTGCCAGCAGCCTAGAACGTTACAGGGGGCAGGGGAGAGAGACCCAGTACTTC.

The chain uses TRBV5-1 and TRBJ2-5, with 8 bases lining up with TRBD1. This CDR3 region has 13 residues. V shed 5 bases, J shed 5 bases, and the junction held 5 bases outside the gene matches. Per the germline V gene, CDR1 is SGHRS and CDR2 is YFSETQ. The CDR3: CASSIQGAETQYF. The DNA for the CDR3 is TGCGCCAGCAGTATCCAGGGGGCCGAGACCCAGTACTTC. The variable domain in full, with the rest retrieved from reference TRBV5-1 and TRBJ2-5, is KAGVTQTPRYLIKTRGQQVTLSCSPISGHRSVSWYQQTPGQGLQFLFEYFSETQRNKGNFPGRFSGRQFSNSRSEMNVSTLELGDSALYLCASSIQGAETQYFGPGTRLLVL.

This chain joins TRBV7-3 and TRBJ2-2; D unclear. Germline assignment: CDR1 SGHTA and CDR2 FQGTGA. The CDR3 has 13 amino acids. V was shortened by 5 bases and J by 3 bases, with 7 bases between the two germline ends. The CDR3 DNA reads TGTGCCAGCAGCCGGACGGACACCGGGGAGCTGTTTTTT. This translates into CASSRTDTGELFF.

The chain carries TRBV29-1 and TRBJ2-3, with D hard to call. The CDR3 loop spans 13 amino acids. CDR1 is SQVTM and CDR2 is ANQGSEA in the germline V gene. V was cut by 2 bases and J by 6 bases, with 12 bases left in between. CDR3 in DNA: TGCAGCGTTGAAATAGTGTTGGGTGATACGCAGTATTTT. Translating it yields CSVEIVLGDTQYF.

The rearrangement joins TRBV27 to TRBJ2-7, with D perhaps TRBD1 or TRBD2 (5 bases each). This CDR3 spans 14 amino acids. The ends were cut back, 7 bases at V and 6 bases at J, with 19 bases in the middle. Germline values: CDR1 MNHEY, CDR2 SMNVEV (reference sequence). The CDR3 DNA follows: TGTGCCAGCATAACCTCCTTTGGGACCGGCGAGCAGTACTTC. Translated, it gives CASITSFGTGEQYF.

V usage is TRBV5-4 and J usage is TRBJ2-2; 13 nucleotides line up with TRBD2. The CDR3 length is 17 residues. V gave up 1 base and J gave up 5 bases; unmatched junction bases: 5. The V gene's germline CDR1 is SGHNT and CDR2 YYREEE (reference sequence). CDR3 loop: CASSLTSGGAGTGELFF. CDR3 DNA: TGTGCCAGCAGCTTGACTAGCGGGGGGGCAGGGACCGGGGAGCTGTTTTTT.

The chain recombines TRBV18 with TRBJ2-7; D ambiguous. The CDR3 totals 16 residues. The germline CDR1 and CDR2 sequences are KGHSH and LQKENI. Trimming took off 0 bases at V and 2 bases at J, with 14 bases between the two ends. Here the CDR3 DNA reads TGTGCCAGCTCACCACCGGTAGGAGAAGAAGCCTACGAGCAGTACTTC. Encoded protein: CASSPPVGEEAYEQYF.

The V and J genes are TRBV28 and TRBJ1-2; 8 bases align to TRBD1. This CDR3 is built from 17 residues. J was trimmed by 4 bases and V by 5 bases; bases with no gene match: 15. Per germline, CDR1 MDHEN and CDR2 SYDVKM. DNA of the CDR3: TGTGCCAGCAGTGCAAGGATGACAGGGGCGACCTTCTATGGCTACACCTTC. It encodes CASSARMTGATFYGYTF.